These 9 T cell receptor beta chains were all obtained from the same sample, sequenced in a study of a mutant IDH1 vaccine in newly diagnosed glioma. The time point was: week 11, during vaccination. Vaccine doses each comprised 300 ug of mutant IDH1 20-mer peptide, with topical imiquimod. The antigens of these receptors remain unknown. Repertoires were generated with immunoSEQ multiplex PCR, while TCRdb's copy carries only in-frame clones and drops some. The table shows around 40,000 clones, with around 83% occurring only once. The specimen was PBMCs, collected from a glioma patient whose treatment included an IDH1 peptide vaccine. The receptors derive from a man in his forties with glioma.

The V gene is TRBV5-1, the J gene TRBJ2-3; 8 bases fit TRBD2. CDR1 SGHRS and CDR2 YFSETQ come from the germline V gene. V dropped 1 base and J dropped 5; count of bases not matched to a gene: 9. The CDR3 has 16 amino acids. CDR3 coding DNA: TGCGCCAGCAGCTTGATTCCTAGCGGGTCGGGAGATACGCAGTATTTT. It codes for CASSLIPSGSGDTQYF.

The sample holds a few counts of this clone. J is TRBJ1-2 and V is TRBV7-2, with D hard to call. Germline CDR1 and CDR2: SGHTA and FQGNSA. The V and J ends lost 5 bases and 5 bases respectively, with 15 bases between them. The CDR3 sequence is 14 residues long. CDR3 nucleotides: TGTGCCAGCAGCCCCCAAAATTCTGGATATGGCTACACCTTC. This codes for CASSPQNSGYGYTF.

This chain uses TRBV9 with TRBJ2-3; 7 nucleotides match TRBD2. CDR1 is SGDLS, CDR2 YYNGEE, per germline. V was pared by 4 bases and J by 4 bases, with 9 bases of the junction left unmatched. This CDR3 spans 15 amino acids. The CDR3 here is CASSTLAGRADTQYF. CDR3 bases: TGTGCCAGCAGCACCCTCGCGGGGAGGGCAGATACGCAGTATTTT. The full variable domain, in which reference TRBV9 and TRBJ2-3 provide the parts outside the CDR3, is DSGVTQTPKHLITATGQRVTLRCSPRSGDLSVYWYQQSLDQGLQFLIQYYNGEERAKGNILERFSAQQFPDLHSELNLSSLELGDSALYFCASSTLAGRADTQYFGPGTRLTVL.

The chain recombines TRBV2 with TRBJ2-6, with a weak D call TRBD1 (6 bases). This CDR3 region has 15 residues. Germline V gives CDR1 SNHLY, CDR2 FYNNEI. V gave up 9 bases and J gave up 4 bases, with 16 bases separating them. Written as DNA, the CDR3 is TGTGCCAGTCACCAGGGGCTCGCGGGGGCCAACGTCCTGACTTTC. This encodes CASHQGLAGANVLTF.

This rearrangement joins TRBV18 to TRBJ1-2; D possibly corresponds to TRBD1 (6 bases). The CDR3 extends over 14 amino acids. V shed 3 bases and J shed 2 bases, with 10 bases lying between them. CDR1 and CDR2 from the germline V gene are KGHSH and LQKENI. CDR3 nucleotides: TGTGCCAGCTCACCGGGCCAGGGGAACTATGGCTACACCTTC. Amino acid sequence: CASSPGQGNYGYTF.

This chain links TRBV18 with TRBJ2-5, with D perhaps TRBD2 (5 bases). The CDR3 has 13 amino acids. The germline V gene encodes CDR1 KGHSH and CDR2 LQKENI. The germline V and J ends were trimmed by 4 bases and 3 bases, with 9 bases remaining between them. As DNA, the CDR3 is TGTGCCAGCTCACAGACTACCAAAGAGACCCAGTACTTC. Amino acids: CASSQTTKETQYF.

The chain couples TRBV6-5 to TRBJ1-5, with TRBD1 matching 7 bases. Germline V gene data show CDR1 as MNHEY and CDR2 as SVGAGI. V lost 4 bases, J lost 1 base, and 4 bases stayed unmatched. The CDR3 has 15 amino acids. This CDR3 is CASSFRRGSNQPQHF. The CDR3 nucleotides are TGTGCCAGCAGTTTCCGCAGGGGGAGCAATCAGCCCCAGCATTTT.

The chain joins TRBV5-1 to TRBJ2-1; either TRBD1 or TRBD2 may supply D (5 bases each). CDR1 is SGHRS, CDR2 YFSETQ, per germline. Trimming took 3 bases from V and 5 from J, leaving 18 bases between them. The CDR3 is 16 residues long. The CDR3: CASSWNLGTRNNEQFF. The CDR3 DNA is TGCGCCAGCAGCTGGAACCTCGGGACCAGGAACAATGAGCAGTTCTTC.

The V gene is TRBV10-1, the J gene TRBJ1-5; D gene unclear. CDR1 is WNHNN, CDR2 SYGVQD, per germline (reference sequence). The CDR3 runs to 15 residues. Deletions cut 4 bases from V and 6 bases from J, with 16 bases between. CDR3 protein: CASSVDRLKGQPQHF. The CDR3 DNA reads TGCGCCAGCAGTGTAGATAGGCTTAAGGGTCAGCCCCAGCATTTT.